The entry that follows covers one TCR beta chain sequence. Its matching antigen is unknown. The source of the sample is a study of CD8+CD57+ T cells in acquired aplastic anemia. Study as a whole: 3.2 ug was the average amount of DNA from sorted CD4+ and CD8+ cells. Study-wide points: Almost 30 shared CD8+ CDR3s appeared highly expressed within patients' immunodominant clones.

The CDR3 has 14 amino acids. Germline-derived CDR1 and CDR2 are SGDLS and YYNGEE. Germline trimming cut 0 bases from V and 5 bases from J; bases unmatched to any gene: 1. Both TCR beta VDJ combination and CDR3 sequence profiling were carried out. Genomic DNA was the template for this profiling. TCRdb redid the calling of the reads with MiXCR, one entry per CDR3 protein. The data hold under 200,000 distinct CDR3 sequences, with approximately 51% observed a single time. Those patients picked for sequencing had displayed CD8+CD57+ cell expansion on flow cytometry. The study sampled blood from patients who had received no therapy.

Sequencing used sorted CD4+, CD8+, or CD8+CD57+ T cells (not recorded which) from PBMCs. This receptor was identified in a human donor with aplastic anemia. This chain links TRBV9 with TRBJ2-7; 11 bases map to TRBD2. The DNA for the CDR3 is TGTGCCAGCAGCGTAGGTAGCGGGAGGGACGAGCAGTACTTC. It specifies CASSVGSGRDEQYF.